This T cell receptor (beta chain) emerged from a study of cytomegalovirus exposure and HLA in healthy donors. This clone has more than one count but fewer than ten. It was with 60 Vbeta and 13 Jbeta primers that the PCR ran. Measured with immunoSEQ multiplex PCR; TCRdb has only the in-frame clones, and not every one. The profile shows 60,000 to 100,000 clones, about four fifths of them singletons. The length of the CDR3 is 16 residues. V was shortened by 0 bases and J by 11 bases, with 17 bases between the two germline ends. Per germline, CDR1 MNHEY and CDR2 SMNVEV (reference sequence). The source material was PBMCs. The chain couples TRBV27 to TRBJ1-6; D is ambiguous. This clonotype originated in a man aged 35-49 years in good health and CMV-seronegative. The CDR3: CASSLSSGENPPPLHF. The CDR3 DNA reads TGTGCCAGCAGTTTATCCTCCGGGGAGAACCCCCCACCCCTCCACTTT.